Presented here are 3 T cell receptor beta chains from one specimen sequenced in a study of T cell clonality in common variable immunodeficiency. Findings and caveats of the study: Fewer deletions and N-nucleotide insertions were reportedly seen in common variable immunodeficiency TCR beta sequences.

No antigen has been assigned to these receptors. Measured with immunoSEQ multiplex PCR; TCRdb has only the in-frame clones, and not every one. The sample yields over 30,000 clones, without any singletons. Sequenced: peripheral blood mononuclear cells. The receptors here all came from a human donor with common variable immunodeficiency.

Regarding this clone: Read sequence stops 3 residues before the CDR3 end, and the germline J gene provides the missing end. This sequence joins TRBV6-1 and TRBJ1-6, with 7 bases identical to TRBD1. This CDR3 comprises 15 residues. Germline CDR1 and CDR2: MNHNS and SASEGT. J was trimmed by 10 bases and V by 2 bases; bases with no gene match: 8. CDR3 residues: CASSERGRVGSPLHF. The DNA read from the CDR3 is TGTGCCAGCAGTGAAAGGGGGCGCGTAGGCTCACCC.

This clone was seen at least ten times. This CDR3 is CASSDRGAENSPLHF. Partial CDR3 DNA: TGTGCCAGCTCAGATAGGGGAGCTGAAAATTCACCC. The gene calls are TRBV18 and TRBJ1-6; tentatively, D is TRBD1 (5 bases). The missing CDR3 end, 3 residues past where the read stops, is filled in from the germline J gene. The CDR3 runs to 15 residues. Per the germline V gene, CDR1 is KGHSH and CDR2 is LQKENI. V was cut by 5 bases and J by 7 bases, with 15 bases left in between. Full variable domain (outside the CDR3, taken from reference TRBV18 and TRBJ1-6): NAGVMQNPRHLVRRRGQEARLRCSPMKGHSHVYWYRQLPEEGLKFMVYLQKENIIDESGMPKERFSAEFPKEGPSILRIQQVVRGDSAAYFCASSDRGAENSPLHFGNGTRLTVT.

Of note for this clone: From the germline J gene comes the end of the CDR3, since the read stops 3 residues before it. The V and J genes are TRBV7-2 and TRBJ2-5, with 12 nucleotides matching TRBD2. In germline, CDR1 is SGHTA, CDR2 FQGNSA. J lost 1 base, V lost 5 bases, and 2 bases had no gene match. The CDR3 runs to 15 residues. Here the CDR3 reads CASSPGLAGQETQYF. Partial CDR3 DNA: TGTGCCAGCAGCCCGGGACTAGCGGGCCAAGAGACC.